The clone carrying this TCR beta chain was recorded only once. As yet, its antigen is unknown. The CDR3 extends over 15 amino acids. Germline CDR1 SGDLS, CDR2 YYNGEE. Trimming at V came to 3 bases and at J to 5 bases, leaving 10 bases not matched to a gene. The data are from a study of vaccination and CD4 T cells after COVID-19. Sequenced with the Oncomine TCR Beta short-read assay was DNA taken from cultured CD4+ T cells. TCRdb re-derived calls from the PCR reads in MiXCR, one entry per CDR3 protein. The sample contains approximately 15,000 distinct CDR3 sequences, 53% of which appear only once. Treatment defined: approximately 10-day PBMC culture with coronavirus spike peptide pools or control peptides (ViraFEST assay).

J is TRBJ1-1 and V is TRBV9; 7 bases match TRBD1. The sequenced sample consisted of CD4+ T cells from blood, cultured in vitro. The sequence came from a human donor who had recovered from COVID-19. The CDR3 DNA reads as TGTGCCAGCAGCGCGCAGCCGACAGGGAGGACTGAAGCTTTCTTT. Translated, it gives CASSAQPTGRTEAFF. The variable domain in full, with the rest retrieved from reference TRBV9 and TRBJ1-1, is DSGVTQTPKHLITATGQRVTLRCSPRSGDLSVYWYQQSLDQGLQFLIQYYNGEERAKGNILERFSAQQFPDLHSELNLSSLELGDSALYFCASSAQPTGRTEAFFGQGTRLTVV.